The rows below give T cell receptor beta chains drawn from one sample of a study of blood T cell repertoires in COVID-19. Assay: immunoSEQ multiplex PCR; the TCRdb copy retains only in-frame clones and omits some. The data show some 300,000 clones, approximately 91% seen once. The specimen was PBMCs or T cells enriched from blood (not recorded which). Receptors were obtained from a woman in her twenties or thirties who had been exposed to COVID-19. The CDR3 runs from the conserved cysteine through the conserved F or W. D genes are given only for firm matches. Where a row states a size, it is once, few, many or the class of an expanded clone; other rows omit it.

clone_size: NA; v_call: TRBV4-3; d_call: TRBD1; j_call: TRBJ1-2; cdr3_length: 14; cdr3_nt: TGCGCCAGCAGCCAAGTAAACAGGGGCTATGGCTACACCTTC; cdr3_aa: CASSQVNRGYGYTF
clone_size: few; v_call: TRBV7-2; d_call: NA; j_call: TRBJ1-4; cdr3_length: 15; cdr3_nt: TGTGCCAGCAGCCCGGCGGGGCGGACTAATGAAAAACTGTTTTTT; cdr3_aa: CASSPAGRTNEKLFF
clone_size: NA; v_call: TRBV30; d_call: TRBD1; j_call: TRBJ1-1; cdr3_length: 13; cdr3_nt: TGTGCCTGGAGTGTTATAGGACAGGTTGAAGCTTTCTTT; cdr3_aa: CAWSVIGQVEAFF
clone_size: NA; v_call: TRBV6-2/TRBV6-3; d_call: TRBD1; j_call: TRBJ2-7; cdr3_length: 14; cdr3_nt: TGTGCCAGCAGTCCCGGGACAGTTAGCTACGAGCAGTACTTC; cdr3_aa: CASSPGTVSYEQYF
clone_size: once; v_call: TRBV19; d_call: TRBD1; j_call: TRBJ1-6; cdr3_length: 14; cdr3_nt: TGTGCCAGTAGTACAGGGGGCTGGAATTCACCCCTCCACTTT; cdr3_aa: CASSTGGWNSPLHF
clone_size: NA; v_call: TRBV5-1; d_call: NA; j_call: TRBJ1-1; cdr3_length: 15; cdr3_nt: TGCGCCAGCAGCTTTTTTTCTCCTTTTGACACTGAAGCTTTCTTT; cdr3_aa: CASSFFSPFDTEAFF
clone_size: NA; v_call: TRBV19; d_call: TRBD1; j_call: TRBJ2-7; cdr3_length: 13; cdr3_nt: TGTGCCAGTAGTAGGCAGGGGGCCTACGAGCAGTACTTC; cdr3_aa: CASSRQGAYEQYF
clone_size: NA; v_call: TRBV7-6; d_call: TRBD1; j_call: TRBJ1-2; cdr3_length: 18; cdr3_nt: TGTGCCAGCAGCTTACTACCGGGACAGGGAGCGGTTAGGGAAGGCTACACCTTC; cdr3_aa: CASSLLPGQGAVREGYTF
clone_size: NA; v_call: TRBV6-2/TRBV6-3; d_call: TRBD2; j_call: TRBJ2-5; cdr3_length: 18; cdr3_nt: TGTGCCAGCAGTTACTCTCTGGGACTAGCGGGGGGACAAGAGACCCAGTACTTC; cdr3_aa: CASSYSLGLAGGQETQYF
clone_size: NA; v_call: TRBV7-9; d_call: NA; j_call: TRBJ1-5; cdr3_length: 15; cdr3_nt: TGTGCCAGCAGCTGGGGGGGGGCCCGCAATCAGCCCCAGCATTTT; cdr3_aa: CASSWGGARNQPQHF
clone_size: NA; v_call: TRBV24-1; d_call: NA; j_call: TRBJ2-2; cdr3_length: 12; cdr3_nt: TGTGCCACCAGTGCTAACACCGGGGAGCTGTTTTTT; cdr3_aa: CATSANTGELFF
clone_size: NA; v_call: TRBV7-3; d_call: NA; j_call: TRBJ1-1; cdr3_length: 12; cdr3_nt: TGTGCCAGCAGCTTTTCAGGCACTGAAGCTTTCTTT; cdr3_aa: CASSFSGTEAFF